The source of this T cell receptor (beta chain) is a study of T-cell reconstitution after alpha-beta-depleted transplantation in children. Preparation of the TCRbeta library involved a method that used unique molecular identifiers. Each CDR3 protein is one row after TCRdb ran MiXCR on the PCR reads. The sample carries around 370,000 distinct CDR3 sequences, approximately 10% recorded once. This clonotype was recorded at least ten times. The CDR3 extends over 13 amino acids. Trimming shortened V by 4 bases and J by 4 bases, and 10 bases separated the two germline ends. The germline V gene has CDR1 LGHDT and CDR2 YNNKEL (reference sequence).

The clonotype originates from a human donor who donated a stem cell graft to a child with acute lymphoblastic leukemia. The chain is built from TRBV3-1 and TRBJ1-1; TRBD1 might be the D (5 bases). Sequenced here: PBMCs from the stem cell graft donor, sampled from the stem cell graft. CDR3: CASSPGGGTEAFF. In DNA, the CDR3 is TGTGCCAGCAGCCCGGGGGGGGGCACTGAAGCTTTCTTT.